This entry is about one TCR beta chain. Its specificity is unknown. For TCR beta, cDNA was produced by 5'RACE template switching with UMIs. TCRdb re-called the 5' RACE reads and shows each CDR3 protein once, DNA omitted. The sample table sets out about 150,000 distinct CDR3 sequences. The data derive from a study of T cells expressing NK-cell markers. The wider study: CD3+CD56+NKG2C+, CD3+CD56+NKG2C- and CD3+CD56-NKG2C+ T cells, once sorted, supplied the TCR beta repertoires. The sequencing cohort of eight donors included seven HCMV-seropositive individuals and one seronegative individual. Study observations and caveats: A range of roughly 1.0-8% of CD8+ T cells consisted of dominant NKG2C+ clonotypes in about six donors.

The CDR3 is 14 amino acids. The source of this sequence is a man aged 18 to 69 in good health. The sequenced sample was blood T cells: a sorted CD56 or NKG2C T cell subset, CD4+ or CD8+ T cells, or bulk PBMC T cells (not recorded which). The chain links TRBV12-3 or TRBV12-4 to TRBJ1-1; TCRdb picks TRBD1, but there is no DNA to check that call. The chain's CDR3 is CASNPGGFSTEAFF.